This TCR beta chain comes out of a study of identical twins. Findings and caveats of the study: Insertions ran lower in abundant cord blood beta clonotypes, though not in memory repertoires.

TCRdb processed the 5' RACE reads anew with MiXCR; each CDR3 protein has one entry. The data contain approximately 210,000 distinct CDR3 sequences, 6.5% to 8% of them seen just once; the ten biggest clones take up roughly 15%. Germline values: CDR1 MNHEY, CDR2 SMNVEV (reference sequence). The CDR3 is made up of 19 amino acids. V was trimmed by 0 bases and J by 8 bases, leaving 26 bases between them. As for this clonotype: What it recognizes is unknown.

Separately, the same data were catalogued under a study of T cells expressing NK-cell markers. As that study records: The share of CD8+ T cells held by dominant NKG2C+ clonotypes was roughly 1.0-8% in about six donors.

Sequenced: CD8+ T cells sorted from blood. This sequence originates from a woman aged 18-29 years in good health. The rearrangement uses TRBV27 and TRBJ2-1; D is possibly TRBD2 (6 bases). The DNA of the CDR3 is TGTGCCAGCAGTTTATCGGGGTGGGGAGGTGGGACCACGCTGGATGAGCAGTTCTTC. This sequence encodes CASSLSGWGGGTTLDEQFF.